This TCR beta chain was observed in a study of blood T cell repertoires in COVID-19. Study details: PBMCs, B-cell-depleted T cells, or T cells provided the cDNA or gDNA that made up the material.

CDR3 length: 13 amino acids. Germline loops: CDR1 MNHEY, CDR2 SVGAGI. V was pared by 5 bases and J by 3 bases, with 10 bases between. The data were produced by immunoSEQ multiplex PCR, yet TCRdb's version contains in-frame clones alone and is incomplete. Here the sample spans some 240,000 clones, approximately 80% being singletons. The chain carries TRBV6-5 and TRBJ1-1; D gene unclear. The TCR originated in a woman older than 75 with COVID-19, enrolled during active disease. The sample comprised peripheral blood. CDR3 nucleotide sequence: TGTGCCAGCAGTCGCAGGCTTGACACTGAAGCTTTCTTT. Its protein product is CASSRRLDTEAFF.